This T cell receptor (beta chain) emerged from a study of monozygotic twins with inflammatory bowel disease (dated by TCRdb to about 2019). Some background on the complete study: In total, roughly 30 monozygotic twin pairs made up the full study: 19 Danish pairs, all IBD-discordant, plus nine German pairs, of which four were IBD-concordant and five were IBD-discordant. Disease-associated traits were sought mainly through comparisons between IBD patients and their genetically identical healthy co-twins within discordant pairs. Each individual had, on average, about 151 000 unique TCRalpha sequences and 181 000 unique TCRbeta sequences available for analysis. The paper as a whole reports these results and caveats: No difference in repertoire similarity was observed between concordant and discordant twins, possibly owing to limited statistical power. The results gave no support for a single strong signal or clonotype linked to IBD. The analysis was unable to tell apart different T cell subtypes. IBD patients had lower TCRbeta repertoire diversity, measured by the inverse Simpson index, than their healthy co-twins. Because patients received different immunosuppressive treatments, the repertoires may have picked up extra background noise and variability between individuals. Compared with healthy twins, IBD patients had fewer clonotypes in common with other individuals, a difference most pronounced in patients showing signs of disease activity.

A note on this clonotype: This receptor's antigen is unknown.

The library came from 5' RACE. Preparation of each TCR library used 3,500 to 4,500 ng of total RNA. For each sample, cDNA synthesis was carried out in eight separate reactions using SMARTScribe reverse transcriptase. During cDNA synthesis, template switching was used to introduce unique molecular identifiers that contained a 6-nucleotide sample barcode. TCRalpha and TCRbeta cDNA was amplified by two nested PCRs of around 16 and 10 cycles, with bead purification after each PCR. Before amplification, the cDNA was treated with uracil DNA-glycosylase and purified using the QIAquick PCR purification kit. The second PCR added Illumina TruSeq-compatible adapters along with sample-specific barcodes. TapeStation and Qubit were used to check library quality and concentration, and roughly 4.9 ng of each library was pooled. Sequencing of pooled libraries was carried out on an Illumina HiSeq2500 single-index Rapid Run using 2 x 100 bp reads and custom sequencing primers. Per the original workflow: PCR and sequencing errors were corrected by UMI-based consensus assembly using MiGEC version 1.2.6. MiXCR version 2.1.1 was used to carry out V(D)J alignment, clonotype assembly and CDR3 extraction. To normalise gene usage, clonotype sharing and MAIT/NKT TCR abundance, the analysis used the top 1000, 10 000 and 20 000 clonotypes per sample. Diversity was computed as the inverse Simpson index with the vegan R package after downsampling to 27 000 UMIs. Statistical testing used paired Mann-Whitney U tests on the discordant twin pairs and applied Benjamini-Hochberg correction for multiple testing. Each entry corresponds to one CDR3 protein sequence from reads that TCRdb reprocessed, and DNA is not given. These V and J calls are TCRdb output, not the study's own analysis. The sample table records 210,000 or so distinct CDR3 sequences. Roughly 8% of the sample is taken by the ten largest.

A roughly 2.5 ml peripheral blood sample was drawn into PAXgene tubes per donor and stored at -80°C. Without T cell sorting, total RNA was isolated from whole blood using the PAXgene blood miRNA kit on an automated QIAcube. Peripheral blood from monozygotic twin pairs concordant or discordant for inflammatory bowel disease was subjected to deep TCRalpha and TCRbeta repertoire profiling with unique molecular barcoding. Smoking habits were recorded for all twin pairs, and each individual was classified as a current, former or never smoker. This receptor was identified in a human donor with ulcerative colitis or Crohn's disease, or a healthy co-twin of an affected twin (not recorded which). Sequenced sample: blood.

The CDR3 region reads CASSQNVAYEQYF. The rearranged segments are TRBV4-2 and TRBJ2-7. The germline V gene specifies LGHNA as CDR1 and YNFKEQ as CDR2. CDR3 length: 13 amino acids, cysteine to phenylalanine. The coding DNA is unavailable.